These T cell receptor beta chains were read from a single sample in a study of T-cell memory formation after mild COVID-19. MiXCR, run by TCRdb on the 5' RACE reads, gives a single entry per CDR3 protein. The table includes 110,000 to 150,000 distinct CDR3 sequences, under 30% detected once. Sequencing was carried out using PBMCs or a T cell subset sorted from them (not recorded which). The receptors shown here come from an adult woman who had mild COVID-19 (a few samples of this study predate the infection). Cell type and time point are not known. CDR3s include the opening cysteine and the closing phenylalanine or tryptophan. A D gene is named only where the DNA matches it firmly. Rows give clone size only sometimes, using once, few, many, or a class for an expanded clone.

TRBV7-8,TRBJ1-2,.,TRBD1,TGTGCCAGCAGCCCCGCGACAGGGGCTCGGAACTATGGCTACACCTTC,CASSPATGARNYGYTF
TRBV29-1,TRBJ2-7,few,.,TGCAGCGTAACGACAGTCGCCTACGAGCAGTACTTC,CSVTTVAYEQYF
TRBV5-1,TRBJ1-2,once,TRBD1,TGCGCCAGCAGCTCGGCGAAAGGACAGGCTAACTATGGCTACACCTTC,CASSSAKGQANYGYTF
TRBV12-3/TRBV12-4,TRBJ1-5,few,.,TGTGCCAGCAGTTGGGACGGCCCTAGCAATCAGCCCCAGCATTTT,CASSWDGPSNQPQHF
TRBV5-6,TRBJ1-1,.,.,TGTGCCAGCAGCTCAGACGAGAACACTGAAGCTTTCTTT,CASSSDENTEAFF
TRBV7-9,TRBJ2-7,.,.,TGTGCCAGCAGCTTAGCTGGCTACGACGGGCACGAGCAGTACTTC,CASSLAGYDGHEQYF
TRBV14,TRBJ2-7,.,TRBD2,TGTGCCAGCAGCCCCACGGGGGGGGGGACCTACGAGCAGTACTTC,CASSPTGGGTYEQYF
TRBV5-6,TRBJ1-1,.,.,TGTGCCAGCAGCTACGGACGGACTGAAGCTTTCTTT,CASSYGRTEAFF
TRBV27,TRBJ2-3,.,TRBD1,TGTGCCAGCAGTGCCTGGCGACAGGGAGTCACAGATACGCAGTATTTT,CASSAWRQGVTDTQYF
TRBV5-6,TRBJ2-7,.,TRBD2,TGTGCCAGCAGCGAATTCCCTAGCGGGAGCTACTACGAGCAGTACTTC,CASSEFPSGSYYEQYF
TRBV20-1,TRBJ2-3,many,.,TGCAGTGCTAGGTCCAGGGGGGTTGAGGCGGGGTCGCAGTATTTT,CSARSRGVEAGSQYF
TRBV4-3,TRBJ1-3,few,.,TGCGCCAGCGGTGGTCACTCTGGAAACACCATATATTTT,CASGGHSGNTIYF
TRBV5-1,TRBJ1-2,.,.,TGCGCCAGCAGCTTGGAGTCGGCTGACAGGAGTTATGGCTACACCTTC,CASSLESADRSYGYTF
TRBV5-1,TRBJ2-1,.,TRBD2,TGCGCCAGCACCCTAAACCTGGGACTAGCGGGGCGAAATGAGCAGTTCTTC,CASTLNLGLAGRNEQFF
TRBV7-9,TRBJ1-2,.,TRBD1,TGTGCCAGCAGCTCACCGGGACAGGGGCCGGCGTATGGCTACACCTTC,CASSSPGQGPAYGYTF
TRBV6-2/TRBV6-3,TRBJ2-3,.,.,TGTGCCAGCAGTTACGTCTCAGGAGGATCTAGCACAGATACGCAGTATTTT,CASSYVSGGSSTDTQYF
TRBV4-1,TRBJ1-2,.,TRBD1,TGCGCCAGCAGACCTGGACAGGGGGCGGACTATGGCTACACCTTC,CASRPGQGADYGYTF
TRBV11-2,TRBJ1-1,.,.,TGTGCCAGCAGCTTAACGACAGGTTGGAACACTGAAGCTTTCTTT,CASSLTTGWNTEAFF
TRBV4-2,TRBJ2-1,few,.,TGTGCCAGCAGCCAAGGCGGCGGCAGGAACAATGAGCAGTTCTTC,CASSQGGGRNNEQFF
TRBV19,TRBJ2-7,few,TRBD1,TGTGCCAGTAGTCTCACAGTCCGGGGACAGGCCTTATCCTACGAGCAGTACTTC,CASSLTVRGQALSYEQYF
TRBV5-5,TRBJ2-5,few,TRBD2,TGTGCCAGCAGCTTGGAACTAGCGGGTCGCCAAGAGACCCAGTACTTC,CASSLELAGRQETQYF
TRBV7-9,TRBJ2-2,few,TRBD2,TGTGCCAGCAGCTTAGTTCGCGGGGGAGGCACCGGGGAGCTGTTTTTT,CASSLVRGGGTGELFF
TRBV7-6,TRBJ2-7,few,.,TGTGCCAGCAGCTTAGCTTCCGGGACGAGTGAGGAGTACTTC,CASSLASGTSEEYF
TRBV12-3/TRBV12-4,TRBJ2-7,many,TRBD2,TGTGCCAGCAGTACTACCCGACTAGCGGGAACTGACGAGCAGTACTTC,CASSTTRLAGTDEQYF
TRBV6-5,TRBJ1-3,few,.,TGTGCCAGCCGACGCGGTGGGCTATTCGGCTCTGGAAACACCATATATTTT,CASRRGGLFGSGNTIYF
TRBV9,TRBJ2-1,few,TRBD2,TGTGCCAGCAGCGTCGAGGCCGGGACTAGCGTTTATGAGCAGTTCTTC,CASSVEAGTSVYEQFF
TRBV6-2/TRBV6-3,TRBJ1-2,.,TRBD1,TGTGCCAGCAGTAACCCTCGGGACAGGGGGCCGGATGGCTACACCTTC,CASSNPRDRGPDGYTF
TRBV27,TRBJ2-7,.,.,TGTGCCAGCAGGACCCCCTACGAGCAGTACTTC,CASRTPYEQYF
TRBV15,TRBJ1-3,.,.,TGTGCCACCAGCAGAGATTCAGGGAACGGAAACACCATATATTTT,CATSRDSGNGNTIYF
TRBV7-9,TRBJ2-2,.,.,TGTGCCAGCAGCCCATCACCGGCCGGGGAGCTGTTTTTT,CASSPSPAGELFF
TRBV4-1,TRBJ1-1,few,TRBD1,TGCGCCAGCAGCCAACCTTTCGGACAGGGAAAGAACACTGAAGCTTTCTTT,CASSQPFGQGKNTEAFF
TRBV12-3/TRBV12-4,TRBJ2-1,few,.,TGTGCCAGCAGTCTGGGTGGGGGGGGCATCGGTGAGCAGTTCTTC,CASSLGGGGIGEQFF
TRBV7-9,TRBJ2-1,few,.,TGTGCCAGCAGCTACCGCCGGGGGGCAGGCAATGAGCAGTTCTTC,CASSYRRGAGNEQFF
TRBV7-2,TRBJ2-3,.,TRBD2,TGTGCCAGCAGCTATGGGAGGGCCTCTAGCACAGATACGCAGTATTTT,CASSYGRASSTDTQYF
TRBV20-1,TRBJ1-4,.,TRBD1,TGCAGTGCTAGCTCCGGACAGGGAACTAATGAAAAACTGTTTTTT,CSASSGQGTNEKLFF
TRBV7-9,TRBJ1-1,.,.,TGTGCCAGCAGCTCCCCGGCCCGTCCGAAAGCTTTCTTT,CASSSPARPKAFF
TRBV9,TRBJ2-1,.,TRBD2,TGTGCCAGCAGCCCTCGACTAGCGGGGGAGCCGGGCTCCTACAATGAGCAGTTCTTC,CASSPRLAGEPGSYNEQFF
TRBV5-1,TRBJ2-2,.,.,TGCGCCAGCAGCCTCTTCCCCCAGGACGTAAACACCGGGGAGCTGTTTTTT,CASSLFPQDVNTGELFF
TRBV3-1,TRBJ2-7,.,TRBD2,TGTGCCAGCAGCCAAGATGTAGCGGGGGTGAACTACGAGCAGTACTTC,CASSQDVAGVNYEQYF
TRBV28,TRBJ1-5,.,.,TGTGCCAGCAGTTTATGGGACGGGAGCAATCAGCCCCAGCATTTT,CASSLWDGSNQPQHF
TRBV12-3/TRBV12-4,TRBJ2-1,.,TRBD2,TGTGCCAGCAGTTCCCAGCGGGAGAAGGAGAATGAGCAGTTCTTC,CASSSQREKENEQFF
TRBV7-8,TRBJ1-2,.,.,TGTGCCAGCAGCTTAGCTTCTAACTATGGCTACACCTTC,CASSLASNYGYTF
TRBV15,TRBJ2-1,few,TRBD2,TGTGCCACCAGCACTCAGAGGGCGGGGGGAATTAATGAGCAGTTCTTC,CATSTQRAGGINEQFF
TRBV4-3,TRBJ2-6,.,.,TGCGCCAGCAGCCAAGATTCTAGCTCCGCTGGGGCCAACGTCCTGACTTTC,CASSQDSSSAGANVLTF
TRBV18,TRBJ1-2,once,.,TGTGCCAGCTCACCAAACGGATTCTATGGCTACACCTTC,CASSPNGFYGYTF
TRBV10-3,TRBJ2-7,.,.,TGTGCCATCAGTGAGTCGAGAGATGAGCAGTACTTC,CAISESRDEQYF
TRBV4-1,TRBJ2-1,few,.,TGCGCCAGCAGCCGCCGAGAAAGCTCCTACAATGAGCAGTTCTTC,CASSRRESSYNEQFF
TRBV12-3/TRBV12-4,TRBJ2-7,once,.,TGTGCCAGCAGTTTCCCGAGGCCAGGGTCCTACGAGCAGTACTTC,CASSFPRPGSYEQYF
TRBV14,TRBJ2-7,few,.,TGTGCCAGCAGCCCGACAGGGATGGGAGGGGGCTCCTACGAGCAGTACTTC,CASSPTGMGGGSYEQYF
TRBV5-1,TRBJ1-1,once,.,TGCGCCAGCAGCTTTAGGTCGGGCCCGTTGACTGAAGCTTTCTTT,CASSFRSGPLTEAFF
TRBV5-4,TRBJ2-1,.,.,TGTGCCAGCAGCTTGTTGGGAAACAATGAGCAGTTCTTC,CASSLLGNNEQFF
TRBV27,TRBJ2-7,many,.,TGTGCCAGCAGTTTGGGGGCAGCCTACGAGCAGTACTTC,CASSLGAAYEQYF
TRBV3-1,TRBJ2-7,.,.,TGTGCCAGCAGCCAAGTAGGCGGGAACTACGAGCAGTACTTC,CASSQVGGNYEQYF